What follows is one TCR beta chain and its context. Its antigen specificity is not known. Per-base qualities were not stored, and no clone one base away is much larger. This sample was taken from a study of T cell changes during pregnancy in multiple sclerosis (dated by TCRdb to the late 2010s). As for the study more broadly: The study looked at changes in the T cell repertoire across pregnancy in women with multiple sclerosis.

For this chain, trimming is 4 bases at the V end and 6 bases at the J end, and the number of junction bases without a gene match is 6. As encoded in the germline V gene, CDR1 is SGHNT while CDR2 is YENEEA. From its cysteine to its phenylalanine, the CDR3 spans 15 amino acids. Of the read, only the CDR3 DNA is kept; its 45 bases are in frame from base 1. Library prep was done by the immunoSEQ multiplex PCR assay. The table comes from immuneACCESS by way of TCRdb, which keeps in-frame sequences with V and J called. Part of the clones is missing from these tables; in studies checked, under half for an unresolved V gene and the rest for unknown reasons. Present in this sample are just over 80,000 clones, over 90% of which were seen just once. The ten largest clones represent under 1.2% of the sample.

Recombination joined TRBV11-3 with TRBJ2-2, and TRBD1 matches 9 of the central bases. This TCR was sampled from a female donor with multiple sclerosis, enrolled in a pregnancy study. The source material was peripheral blood, sampled in the second trimester of pregnancy. In nucleotides, the sequence is TGTGCCAGCAGCTCCCGGGACAGGGTAGCCGGGGAGCTGTTTTTT. Its product reads: CASSSRDRVAGELFF.